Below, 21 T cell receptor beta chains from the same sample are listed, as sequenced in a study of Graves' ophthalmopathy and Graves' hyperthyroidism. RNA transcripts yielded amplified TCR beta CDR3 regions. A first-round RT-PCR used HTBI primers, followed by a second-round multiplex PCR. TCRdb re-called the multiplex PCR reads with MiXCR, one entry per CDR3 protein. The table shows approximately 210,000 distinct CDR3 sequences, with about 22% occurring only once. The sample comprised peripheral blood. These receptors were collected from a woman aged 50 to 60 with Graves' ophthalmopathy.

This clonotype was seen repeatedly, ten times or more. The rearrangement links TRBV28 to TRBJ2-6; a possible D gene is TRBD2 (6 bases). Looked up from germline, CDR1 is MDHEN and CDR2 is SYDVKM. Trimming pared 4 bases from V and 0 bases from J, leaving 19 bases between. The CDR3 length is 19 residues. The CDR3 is CASSSLMGGTLSGANVLTF. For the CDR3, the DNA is TGTGCCAGCAGTTCCCTAATGGGCGGGACCCTCTCTGGGGCCAACGTCCTGACTTTC.

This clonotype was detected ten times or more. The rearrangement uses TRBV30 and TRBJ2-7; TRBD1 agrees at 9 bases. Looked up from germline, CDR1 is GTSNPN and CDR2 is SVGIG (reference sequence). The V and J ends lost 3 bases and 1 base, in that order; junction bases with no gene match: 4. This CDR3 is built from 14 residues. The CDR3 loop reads CAWRGTGRSYEQYF. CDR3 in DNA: TGTGCCTGGAGGGGGACAGGGCGATCCTACGAGCAGTACTTC.

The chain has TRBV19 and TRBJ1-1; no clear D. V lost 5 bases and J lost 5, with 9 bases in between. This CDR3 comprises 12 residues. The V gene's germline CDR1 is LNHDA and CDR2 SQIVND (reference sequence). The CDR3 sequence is CASSSWTTEAFF. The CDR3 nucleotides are TGTGCCAGTAGTTCATGGACGACTGAAGCTTTCTTT.

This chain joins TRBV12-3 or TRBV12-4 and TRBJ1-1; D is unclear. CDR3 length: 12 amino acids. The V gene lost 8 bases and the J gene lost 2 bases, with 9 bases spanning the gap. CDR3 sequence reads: CASRPPNTEAFF. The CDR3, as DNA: TGTGCCAGCCGGCCGCCTAACACTGAAGCTTTCTTT.

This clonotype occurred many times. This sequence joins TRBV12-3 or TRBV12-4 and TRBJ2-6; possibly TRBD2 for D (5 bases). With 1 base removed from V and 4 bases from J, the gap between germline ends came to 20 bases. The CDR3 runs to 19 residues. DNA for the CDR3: TGTGCCAGCAGTTTAGGTGCGGGTGGCGTGGGATCCGGGGCCAACGTCCTGACTTTC. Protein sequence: CASSLGAGGVGSGANVLTF.

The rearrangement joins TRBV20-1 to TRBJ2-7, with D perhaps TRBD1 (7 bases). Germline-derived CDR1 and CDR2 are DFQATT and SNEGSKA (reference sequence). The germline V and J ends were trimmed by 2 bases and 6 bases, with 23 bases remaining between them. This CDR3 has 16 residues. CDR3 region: CSARQPRQGTAGEQYF. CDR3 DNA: TGCAGTGCTAGACAGCCGCGACAGGGAACAGCGGGCGAGCAGTACTTC.

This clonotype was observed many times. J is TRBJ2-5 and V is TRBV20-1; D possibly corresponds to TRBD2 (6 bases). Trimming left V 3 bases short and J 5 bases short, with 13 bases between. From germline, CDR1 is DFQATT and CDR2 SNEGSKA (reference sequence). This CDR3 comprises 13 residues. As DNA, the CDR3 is TGCAGTGCTAGGGTTGGCGGGATGGAGACCCAGTACTTC. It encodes CSARVGGMETQYF.

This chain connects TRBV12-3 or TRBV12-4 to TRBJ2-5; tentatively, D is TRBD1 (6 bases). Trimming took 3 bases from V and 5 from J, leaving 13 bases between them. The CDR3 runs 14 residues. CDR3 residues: CASSLQGRGETQYF. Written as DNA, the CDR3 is TGTGCCAGCAGTTTGCAGGGGCGCGGGGAGACCCAGTACTTC.

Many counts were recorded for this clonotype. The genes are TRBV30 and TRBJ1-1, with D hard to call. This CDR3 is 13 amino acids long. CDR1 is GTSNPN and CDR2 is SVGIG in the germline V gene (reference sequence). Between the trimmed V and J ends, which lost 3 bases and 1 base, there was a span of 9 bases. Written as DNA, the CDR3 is TGTGCCTGGAGCCCAAGAGGGAACACTGAAGCTTTCTTT. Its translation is CAWSPRGNTEAFF.

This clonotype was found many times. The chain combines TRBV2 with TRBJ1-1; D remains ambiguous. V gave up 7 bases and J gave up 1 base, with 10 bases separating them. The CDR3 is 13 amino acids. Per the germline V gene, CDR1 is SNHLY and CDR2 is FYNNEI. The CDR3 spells CASTGPKNTEAFF. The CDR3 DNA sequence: TGTGCCAGCACCGGGCCTAAGAACACTGAAGCTTTCTTT.

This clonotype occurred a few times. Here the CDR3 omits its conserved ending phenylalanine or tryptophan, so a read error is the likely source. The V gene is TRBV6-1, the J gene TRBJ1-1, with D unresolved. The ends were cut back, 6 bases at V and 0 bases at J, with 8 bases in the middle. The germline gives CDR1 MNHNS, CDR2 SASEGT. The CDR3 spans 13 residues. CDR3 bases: TGTGCCAGCAGCCCTCGGGTGAACACTGAAGCTTTCTCT. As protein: CASSPRVNTEAFS.

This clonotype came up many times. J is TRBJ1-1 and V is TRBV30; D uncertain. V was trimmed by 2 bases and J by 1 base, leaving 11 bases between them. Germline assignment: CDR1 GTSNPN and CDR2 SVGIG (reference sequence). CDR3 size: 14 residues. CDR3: CAWSRVLSNTEAFF. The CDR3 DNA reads TGTGCCTGGAGTAGGGTTCTTTCGAACACTGAAGCTTTCTTT.

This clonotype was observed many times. CDR3 in amino acids: CASSLGDRAESTIYF. Written as DNA, the CDR3 is TGTGCCAGCAGTCTAGGGGACAGGGCAGAAAGCACCATATATTTT. This chain links TRBV7-8 with TRBJ1-3, with 9 nucleotides matching TRBD1. Looked up from germline, CDR1 is SGHVS and CDR2 is FQNEAQ. Losses at the gene ends were 6 bases for V and 9 bases for J; bases not matched to a gene: 12. The CDR3 runs to 15 residues.

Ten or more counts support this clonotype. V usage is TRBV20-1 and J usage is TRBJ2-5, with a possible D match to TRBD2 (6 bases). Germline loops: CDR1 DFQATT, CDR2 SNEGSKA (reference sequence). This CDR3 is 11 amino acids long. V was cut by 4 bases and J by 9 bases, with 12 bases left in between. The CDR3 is CSAIPRRAQYF. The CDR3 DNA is TGCAGTGCTATCCCTAGGAGGGCCCAGTACTTC.

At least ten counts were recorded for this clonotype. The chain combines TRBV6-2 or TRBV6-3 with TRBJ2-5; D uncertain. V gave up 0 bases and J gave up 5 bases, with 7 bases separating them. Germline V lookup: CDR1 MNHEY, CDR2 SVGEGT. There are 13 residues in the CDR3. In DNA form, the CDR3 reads TGTGCCAGCAGTTACTCAGGCTTGGAGACCCAGTACTTC. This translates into CASSYSGLETQYF.

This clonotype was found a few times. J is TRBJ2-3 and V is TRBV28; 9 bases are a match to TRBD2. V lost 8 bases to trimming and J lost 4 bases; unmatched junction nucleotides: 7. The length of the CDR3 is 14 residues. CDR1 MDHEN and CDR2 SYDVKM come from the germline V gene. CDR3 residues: CASAGGSNPDTQYF. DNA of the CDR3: TGTGCCAGCGCGGGGGGGAGTAACCCAGATACGCAGTATTTT.

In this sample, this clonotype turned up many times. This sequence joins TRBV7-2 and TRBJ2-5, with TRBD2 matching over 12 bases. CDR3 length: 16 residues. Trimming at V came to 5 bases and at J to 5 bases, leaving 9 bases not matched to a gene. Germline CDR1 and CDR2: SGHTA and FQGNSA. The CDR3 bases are TGTGCCAGCAGCGACTTACTAGCGGGAGGTCTTGAGACCCAGTACTTC. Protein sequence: CASSDLLAGGLETQYF.

Here the CDR3 DNA reads TGTGCCACCAGCAGAGAAGGGCGGTCAGGAAGAACCTACGAGCAGTACTTC. Translation: CATSREGRSGRTYEQYF. V and J are TRBV15 and TRBJ2-7; D not resolved. Deletions cut 0 bases from V and 2 bases from J, with 17 bases between. The CDR3 runs 17 residues. Germline V gene lookup returns CDR1 LNHNV and CDR2 YYDKDF (reference sequence).

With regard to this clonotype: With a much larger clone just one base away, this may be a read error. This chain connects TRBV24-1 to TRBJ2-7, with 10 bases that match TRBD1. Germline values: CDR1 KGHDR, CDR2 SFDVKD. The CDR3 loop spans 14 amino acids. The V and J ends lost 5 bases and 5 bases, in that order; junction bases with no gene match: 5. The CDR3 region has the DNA TGTGCCACCAGTGTCCGGGACAGGGGCGACGAGCAGTACTTC. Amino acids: CATSVRDRGDEQYF.

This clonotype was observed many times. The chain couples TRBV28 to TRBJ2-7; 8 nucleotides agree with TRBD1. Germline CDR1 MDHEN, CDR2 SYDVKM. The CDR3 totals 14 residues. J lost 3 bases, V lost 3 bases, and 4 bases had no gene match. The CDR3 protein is CASSLTGAVYEQYF. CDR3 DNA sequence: TGTGCCAGCAGTTTGACAGGGGCTGTCTACGAGCAGTACTTC. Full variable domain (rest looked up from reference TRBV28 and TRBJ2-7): DVKVTQSSRYLVKRTGEKVFLECVQDMDHENMFWYRQDPGLGLRLIYFSYDVKMKEKGDIPEGYSVSREKKERFSLILESASTNQTSMYLCASSLTGAVYEQYFGPGTRLTVT.

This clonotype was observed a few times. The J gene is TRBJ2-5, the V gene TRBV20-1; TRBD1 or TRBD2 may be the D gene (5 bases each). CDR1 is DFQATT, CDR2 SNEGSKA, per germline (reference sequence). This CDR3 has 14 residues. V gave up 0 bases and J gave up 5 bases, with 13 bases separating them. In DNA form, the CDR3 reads TGCAGTGCTAGAGATCCGTGGGACGAGGAGACCCAGTACTTC. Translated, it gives CSARDPWDEETQYF.